The 15 T cell receptor beta chains presented below share a single source sample, sequenced in a study of shared clonotypes between healthy human individuals. CD45RO-negative, CCR7-positively selected cells formed the naive CD8 fraction, excluding terminally differentiated effector memory CD45RA+ cells. Only in-frame clones appear in the TCRdb table, and some are missing; sequencing was by immunoSEQ multiplex PCR. The sample holds about 1.9 million clones; just under 95% are singletons and the top ten take more than 1.5%. Sequenced: naive CD8+ T cells from PBMCs. The source is a man younger than 30 in good health. Some clones in this sample may be carry-over from other donors' samples.

The chain carries TRBV28 and TRBJ2-7; TRBD1 aligns across 7 bases. The junction had 9 bases not matched to a gene; V was cut back by 4 bases and J by 6 bases. The CDR3 has 14 residues. The germline V gene has CDR1 MDHEN and CDR2 SYDVKM. The CDR3 DNA is TGTGCCAGCAGTTCACAGGGGTGGGCGCTCGAGCAGTACTTC. Translation gives CASSSQGWALEQYF.

The gene calls are TRBV7-9 and TRBJ2-1; 7 nucleotides line up with TRBD1. The CDR3 length is 15 residues. The ends lost 3 bases at V and 3 bases at J; junction bases unmatched: 5. Per germline, CDR1 SEHNR and CDR2 FQNEAQ (reference sequence). The CDR3 nucleotides read TGTGCCAGCAGCTTGGGACAGCTCCTCTACAATGAGCAGTTCTTC. Amino acid sequence: CASSLGQLLYNEQFF. Together with reference TRBV7-9 and TRBJ2-1, the CDR3 gives the full variable domain: DTGVSQNPRHKITKRGQNVTFRCDPISEHNRLYWYRQTLGQGPEFLTYFQNEAQLEKSRLLSDRFSAERPKGSFSTLEIQRTEQGDSAMYLCASSLGQLLYNEQFFGPGTRLTVL.

This chain uses TRBV4-1 with TRBJ2-1, with TRBD2 matching over 7 bases. CDR3 size: 20 residues. The germline V gene encodes CDR1 MGHRA and CDR2 YSYEKL. V lost 0 bases, J lost 7 bases, and 21 bases stayed unmatched. The CDR3 bases are TGCGCCAGCAGCCAAGACATGGCAGGAGACACGGGAGGCCAATTGAATGAGCAGTTCTTC. Encoded protein: CASSQDMAGDTGGQLNEQFF.

Here the CDR3 DNA reads TGCAGCGTTGAAACATCCCGGGTATATGGCTACACCTTC. Its protein product is CSVETSRVYGYTF. The V and J genes are TRBV29-1 and TRBJ1-2; D is undetermined. Trimming removed 2 bases at V and 5 bases at J, with 12 bases between. The CDR3 is 13 amino acids. Germline V gene lookup returns CDR1 SQVTM and CDR2 ANQGSEA.

This chain joins TRBV6-5 and TRBJ2-3; TRBD2 matches 9 bases. The CDR3 loop spans 14 amino acids. Germline V gives CDR1 MNHEY, CDR2 SVGAGI. Trimming cost V 7 bases and J 4 bases; bases outside gene matches: 6. The DNA of the CDR3 is TGTGCCAGCATGATAGCGGGGGTGGCAGATACGCAGTATTTT. It codes for CASMIAGVADTQYF.

Turning to this clone: The identical CDR3 is also encoded by other nucleotide sequences in the sample. The chain joins TRBV5-1 to TRBJ2-7; perhaps TRBD2 as D (5 bases). CDR1 is SGHRS, CDR2 YFSETQ, per germline. CDR3 length: 13 amino acids. The ends were cut back, 0 bases at V and 4 bases at J, with 8 bases in the middle. DNA for the CDR3: TGCGCCAGCAGCTTGGGAGGGCCGTACGAGCAGTACTTC. Encoded protein: CASSLGGPYEQYF.

The chain links TRBV7-9 to TRBJ2-7, with D possibly TRBD2 on 6 matching bases. Germline-derived CDR1 and CDR2 are SEHNR and FQNEAQ (reference sequence). The CDR3 covers 13 residues. The V gene lost 5 bases and the J gene lost 5 bases, with 13 bases spanning the gap. In DNA, the CDR3 is TGTGCCAGCAGCCCAGGACTACAGGACGAGCAGTACTTC. Protein: CASSPGLQDEQYF.

V gene TRBV7-9 combines with J gene TRBJ2-3, with 9 bases matching TRBD2. From germline, CDR1 is SEHNR and CDR2 FQNEAQ (reference sequence). The V and J ends lost 5 bases and 0 bases, in that order; junction bases with no gene match: 3. The CDR3 length is 15 residues. CDR3 amino acids: CASSGGTSSTDTQYF. The CDR3 DNA follows: TGTGCCAGCAGCGGAGGGACTAGCAGCACAGATACGCAGTATTTT.

This clone has just a few counts. The J gene is TRBJ1-1, the V gene TRBV2; D perhaps matches TRBD1 (6 bases). The CDR3 totals 12 residues. CDR1 and CDR2 (germline): SNHLY, FYNNEI. Deletions cut 7 bases from V and 0 bases from J, with 6 bases between. Written as DNA, the CDR3 is TGTGCCAGCACAGGGGTGAACACTGAAGCTTTCTTT. This sequence encodes CASTGVNTEAFF.

The gene calls are TRBV10-3 and TRBJ1-5; 7 nucleotides agree with TRBD1. Germline trimming cut 6 bases from V and 2 bases from J; bases unmatched to any gene: 4. Germline V lookup: CDR1 ENHRY, CDR2 SYGVKD. This CDR3 has 14 residues. This chain's CDR3 is CAISEGQGNQPQHF. The CDR3 DNA follows: TGTGCCATCAGCGAAGGACAGGGCAATCAGCCCCAGCATTTT.

The V and J genes are TRBV4-2 and TRBJ2-7; 13 bases agree with TRBD2. With 4 bases clipped from V and 3 bases from J, the junction kept 12 bases outside the gene matches. The V gene's germline CDR1 is LGHNA and CDR2 YNFKEQ. The CDR3 totals 18 residues. CDR3 coding DNA: TGTGCCAGCAGCCTTTCACTAGCGGGAGGGGGAAATTTCTACGAGCAGTACTTC. Translated, it gives CASSLSLAGGGNFYEQYF.

This rearrangement joins TRBV28 to TRBJ2-5, with a possible D match to TRBD1 (6 bases). Germline-derived CDR1 and CDR2 are MDHEN and SYDVKM. The V gene lost 1 base and the J gene lost 1 base, with 10 bases spanning the gap. The CDR3 is made up of 15 amino acids. The CDR3 coding sequence is TGTGCCAGCAGTTTATCGGACAGAGGCCAAGAGACCCAGTACTTC. The encoded protein is CASSLSDRGQETQYF.

This chain links TRBV2 with TRBJ2-1, with 9 positions matching TRBD2. Looked up from germline, CDR1 is SNHLY and CDR2 is FYNNEI. J lost 5 bases, V lost 6 bases, and 5 bases had no gene match. The CDR3 runs 14 residues. The CDR3 loop is CASRWTSVNNEQFF. CDR3 in DNA: TGTGCCAGCAGATGGACTAGCGTTAACAATGAGCAGTTCTTC.

This clone was detected once. The genes are TRBV5-6 and TRBJ2-2; D is possibly TRBD1 (6 bases). Trimming pared 4 bases from V and 4 bases from J, leaving 17 bases between. The CDR3 totals 16 residues. Germline-derived CDR1 and CDR2 are SGHDT and YYEEEE. CDR3 sequence (DNA): TGTGCCAGCAGCCCAGTGTCCCTAGGGGGCACCGGGGAGCTGTTTTTT. Residues: CASSPVSLGGTGELFF. Combining the CDR3 with reference TRBV5-6 and TRBJ2-2 gives the whole variable domain DAGVTQSPTHLIKTRGQQVTLRCSPKSGHDTVSWYQQALGQGPQFIFQYYEEEERQRGNFPDRFSGHQFPNYSSELNVNALLLGDSALYLCASSPVSLGGTGELFFGEGSRLTVL.

This clone was recorded once. The chain combines TRBV27 with TRBJ1-1; D not certain. The CDR3 is made up of 13 amino acids. Germline CDR1 MNHEY, CDR2 SMNVEV (reference sequence). The V end was cut by 4 bases, the J end by 3 bases, with 9 bases between. The CDR3 nucleotides are TGTGCCAGCAGTTCCCTAACATACACTGAAGCTTTCTTT. It is translated as CASSSLTYTEAFF.